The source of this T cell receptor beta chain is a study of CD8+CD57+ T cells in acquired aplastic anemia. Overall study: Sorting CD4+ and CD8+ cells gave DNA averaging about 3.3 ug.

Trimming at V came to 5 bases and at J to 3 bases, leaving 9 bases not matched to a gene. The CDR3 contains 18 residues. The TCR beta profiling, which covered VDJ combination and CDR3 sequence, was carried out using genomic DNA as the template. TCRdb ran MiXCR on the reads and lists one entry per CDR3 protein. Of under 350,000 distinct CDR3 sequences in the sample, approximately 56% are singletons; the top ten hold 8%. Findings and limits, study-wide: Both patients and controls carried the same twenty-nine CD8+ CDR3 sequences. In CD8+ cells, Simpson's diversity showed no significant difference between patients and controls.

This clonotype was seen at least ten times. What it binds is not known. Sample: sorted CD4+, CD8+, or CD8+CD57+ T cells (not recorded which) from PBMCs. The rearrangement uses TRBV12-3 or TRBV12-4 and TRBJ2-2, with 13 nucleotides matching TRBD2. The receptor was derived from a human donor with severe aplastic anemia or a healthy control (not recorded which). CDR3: CASSPWTSGGRDTGELFF. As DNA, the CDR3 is TGTGCCAGCAGTCCTTGGACTAGCGGGGGACGGGACACCGGGGAGCTGTTTTTT.